Below are 14 T cell receptor beta chains sequenced from a single sample in a study of siplizumab effects on memory and regulatory T cells. The assay was immunoSEQ multiplex PCR, and TCRdb's table has in-frame clones only and misses some. The data hold about 52,000 clones, with around 97% observed a single time. The sequenced sample was naive CD4+ T cells sorted from blood. Receptors originate from a human donor in good health.

This clone came up once. The V call is TRBV28, the J call TRBJ1-4, with D possibly being TRBD1 (5 bases). V was clipped by 2 bases and J by 8 bases, with 15 bases between them. Germline V gene lookup returns CDR1 MDHEN and CDR2 SYDVKM. The CDR3 is 15 residues long. CDR3 coding DNA: TGTGCCAGCAGTTTAAATATTAGGGGACGGGAAAAACTGTTTTTT. Protein product: CASSLNIRGREKLFF. Using reference TRBV28 and TRBJ1-4 for the parts outside the CDR3, the full variable domain is DVKVTQSSRYLVKRTGEKVFLECVQDMDHENMFWYRQDPGLGLRLIYFSYDVKMKEKGDIPEGYSVSREKKERFSLILESASTNQTSMYLCASSLNIRGREKLFFGSGTQLSVL.

The chain is built from TRBV19 and TRBJ1-3; D is unresolved. Trimming took off 5 bases at V and 0 bases at J, with 17 bases between the two ends. CDR3 length: 17 amino acids. CDR1 is LNHDA, CDR2 SQIVND, per germline (reference sequence). CDR3 amino acids: CASSVLVGVASGNTIYF. CDR3 DNA sequence: TGTGCCAGTAGTGTCCTCGTGGGCGTAGCCTCTGGAAACACCATATATTTT.

The chain employs TRBV7-8 and TRBJ1-1, with a weak D call TRBD1 (6 bases). CDR3 length equals 12 residues. V lost 5 bases and J 11 bases, leaving 15 bases between the germline ends. The germline V gene has CDR1 SGHVS and CDR2 FQNEAQ. Written as DNA, the CDR3 is TGTGCCAGCAGCCACGAACAGGGTGAGGCTTTCTTT. Its translation: CASSHEQGEAFF. Supplemented by reference TRBV7-8 and TRBJ1-1, the full variable domain reads GAGVSQSPRYKVAKRGQDVALRCDPISGHVSLFWYQQALGQGPEFLTYFQNEAQLDKSGLPSDRFFAERPEGSVSTLKIQRTQQEDSAVYLCASSHEQGEAFFGQGTRLTVV.

V and J are TRBV28 and TRBJ2-2; TRBD2 is a possible D gene (6 bases). CDR1 is MDHEN and CDR2 is SYDVKM in the germline V gene. The CDR3 extends over 15 amino acids. V was cut by 5 bases and J by 5 bases, with 15 bases left in between. CDR3 in amino acids: CASSLPGSRTGELFF. The CDR3 nucleotides read TGTGCCAGCAGTCTCCCCGGGAGTAGGACCGGGGAGCTGTTTTTT.

This sequence joins TRBV6-5 and TRBJ1-2, with 7 bases identical to TRBD1. Germline lookup yields CDR1 MNHEY and CDR2 SVGAGI. The CDR3 is 13 amino acids. V dropped 6 bases and J dropped 4; count of bases not matched to a gene: 5. CDR3 sequence (DNA): TGTGCCAGCAGGAGGGGACAGTCCTATGGCTACACCTTC. This translates into CASRRGQSYGYTF.

V is TRBV6-5 and J is TRBJ2-1; D is perhaps TRBD1 (6 bases). Germline V CDR1 and CDR2: MNHEY, SVGAGI. This CDR3 spans 16 amino acids. V shed 3 bases and J shed 6 bases, with 18 bases lying between them. The chain's CDR3 is CASSYNRYRAGNEQFF. For the CDR3, the DNA is TGTGCCAGCAGTTATAATCGGTACAGGGCGGGCAATGAGCAGTTCTTC.

This clone came up once. The V call is TRBV18, the J call TRBJ2-3; D perhaps matches TRBD1 (5 bases). Germline CDR1 is KGHSH and CDR2 is LQKENI. Trimming removed 6 bases from V and 5 bases from J, with 15 bases in between. The CDR3 has 14 amino acids. The CDR3 region has the DNA TGTGCCAGCTCCCCTCTTCCAGGGCGAGATACGCAGTATTTT. Translation gives CASSPLPGRDTQYF.

The chain links TRBV27 to TRBJ1-2; D uncertain. V lost 3 bases and J lost 2, with 7 bases in between. Germline V gives CDR1 MNHEY, CDR2 SMNVEV (reference sequence). The CDR3 totals 13 residues. In DNA, the CDR3 is TGTGCCAGCAGTTTGGGCGGCAACTATGGCTACACCTTC. Amino acids: CASSLGGNYGYTF.

J is TRBJ1-3 and V is TRBV5-6; D gene unclear. The germline V and J ends were trimmed by 4 bases and 0 bases, with 8 bases remaining between them. There are 14 residues in the CDR3. Germline V gene data show CDR1 as SGHDT and CDR2 as YYEEEE. The chain's CDR3 is CASSGRHSGNTIYF. The CDR3 bases are TGTGCCAGCAGCGGTCGACACTCTGGAAACACCATATATTTT.

This clone has just one count. The chain is built from TRBV28 and TRBJ1-2; 9 bases line up with TRBD1. There are 13 residues in the CDR3. Trimming took 5 bases from V and 4 from J; bases not matched to a gene: 2. CDR1 MDHEN and CDR2 SYDVKM come from the germline V gene. This chain's CDR3 is CASSGTGPYGYTF. CDR3 DNA: TGTGCCAGCAGTGGGACAGGGCCCTATGGCTACACCTTC.

This sequence joins TRBV28 and TRBJ1-2; D is ambiguous. Germline V gene data show CDR1 as MDHEN and CDR2 as SYDVKM. V was trimmed by 1 base and J by 8 bases, leaving 17 bases between them. This CDR3 comprises 15 residues. The CDR3 DNA reads TGTGCCAGCAGTTTATCCCTCCAGTCTCTCGGCGGCTACACCTTC. As protein: CASSLSLQSLGGYTF.

The J gene is TRBJ2-3, the V gene TRBV6-6; 12 bases fit TRBD2. The germline gives CDR1 MNHNY, CDR2 SVGAGI (reference sequence). V gave up 5 bases and J gave up 4 bases; unmatched junction bases: 4. The CDR3 runs 15 residues. CDR3 in amino acids: CASSPLAGGADTQYF. As DNA, the CDR3 is TGTGCCAGCAGTCCGCTAGCGGGAGGGGCAGATACGCAGTATTTT.

J is TRBJ2-3 and V is TRBV19; D possibly corresponds to TRBD1 (5 bases). The CDR3 length is 15 residues. Germline assignment: CDR1 LNHDA and CDR2 SQIVND (reference sequence). V dropped 5 bases and J dropped 1 base, with 13 bases sitting between them. CDR3 in amino acids: CASSPQGRGTDTQYF. CDR3 DNA sequence: TGTGCCAGTAGTCCTCAGGGAAGGGGCACAGATACGCAGTATTTT.

The J gene is TRBJ2-7, the V gene TRBV28; D is unclear. This CDR3 is 13 amino acids long. CDR1 MDHEN and CDR2 SYDVKM come from the germline V gene. Trimming cost V 6 bases and J 0 bases, with 9 bases left between them. CDR3 region: CASRPVSSYEQYF. The CDR3 DNA reads TGTGCCAGCAGACCCGTCAGCTCCTACGAGCAGTACTTC. The whole variable domain, filled in from reference TRBV28 and TRBJ2-7, reads DVKVTQSSRYLVKRTGEKVFLECVQDMDHENMFWYRQDPGLGLRLIYFSYDVKMKEKGDIPEGYSVSREKKERFSLILESASTNQTSMYLCASRPVSSYEQYFGPGTRLTVT.